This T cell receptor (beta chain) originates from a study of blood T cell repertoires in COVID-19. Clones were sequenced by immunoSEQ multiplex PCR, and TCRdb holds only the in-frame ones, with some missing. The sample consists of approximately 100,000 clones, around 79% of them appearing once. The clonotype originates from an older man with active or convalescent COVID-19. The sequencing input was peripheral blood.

Written as DNA, the CDR3 is TGTGCCAGCGAGAGCGGGGGACTATACAATGAGCAGTTCTTC. Its translation: CASESGGLYNEQFF. The chain is built from TRBV2 and TRBJ2-1, with 8 bases that match TRBD2. Unmatched junction bases numbered 7, after V lost 8 bases and J lost 4 bases. The CDR3 covers 14 residues. Germline V gene lookup returns CDR1 SNHLY and CDR2 FYNNEI.